Below are 2 T cell receptor beta chains sequenced from a single sample in a study of vaccination and CD4 T cells after COVID-19. Treatment reported: approximately nine-day PBMC culture with coronavirus spike peptide pools or control peptides (ViraFEST assay). These receptors lack a known antigen. Once obtained from cultured CD4+ T cells, the DNA was sequenced using the Oncomine TCR Beta short-read assay. TCRdb analysed the PCR reads with MiXCR anew, one entry per CDR3 protein. The sample has about 12,000 distinct CDR3 sequences; about 60% are singletons. The sample here was CD4+ T cells from blood, cultured in vitro, taken before SARS-CoV-2 vaccination. Source of these receptors: a human donor who had recovered from COVID-19.

The chain employs TRBV7-8 and TRBJ1-5, with D maybe TRBD1 (6 bases). The germline V gene has CDR1 SGHVS and CDR2 FQNEAQ. The CDR3 spans 15 residues. V was clipped by 6 bases and J by 2 bases, with 14 bases between them. This chain's CDR3 is CASRLTRGGNQPQHF. CDR3 nucleotide sequence: TGTGCCAGCAGACTAACCAGGGGAGGCAATCAGCCCCAGCATTTT.

The rearrangement links TRBV2 to TRBJ2-5; no reliable D call. The CDR3 spans 13 residues. Germline assignment: CDR1 SNHLY and CDR2 FYNNEI. The ends were cut back, 3 bases at V and 1 base at J, with 6 bases in the middle. The CDR3 DNA sequence: TGTGCCAGCAGTGACCTCGTCCAAGAGACCCAGTACTTC. It codes for CASSDLVQETQYF.